This note documents a single T cell receptor (beta chain) sequence. These data come from a study of monozygotic twins with inflammatory bowel disease. Following a re-call of the 5' RACE reads, TCRdb has one entry per CDR3 protein and lacks DNA. Its table lists over 100,000 distinct CDR3 sequences. Germline lookup yields CDR1 SGHRS and CDR2 YFSETQ. The CDR3 totals 14 residues. Material for sequencing was blood. The TCR comes from a human donor with ulcerative colitis or Crohn's disease, or a healthy co-twin of an affected twin (not recorded which). The gene calls are TRBV5-1 and TRBJ1-2; TCRdb's D call of TRBD1 is untestable without DNA. CDR3 loop: CASSLDAGVYGYTF.